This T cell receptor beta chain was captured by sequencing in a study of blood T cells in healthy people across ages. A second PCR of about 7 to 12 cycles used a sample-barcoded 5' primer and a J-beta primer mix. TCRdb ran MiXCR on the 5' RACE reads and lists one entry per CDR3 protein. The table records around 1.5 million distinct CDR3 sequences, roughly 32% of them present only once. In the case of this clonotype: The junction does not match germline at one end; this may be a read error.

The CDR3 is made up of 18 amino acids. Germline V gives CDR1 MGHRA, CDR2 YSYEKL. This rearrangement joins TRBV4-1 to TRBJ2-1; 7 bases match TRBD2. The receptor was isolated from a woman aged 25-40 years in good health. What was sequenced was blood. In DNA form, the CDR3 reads TGCGCCAGCAGCCATCCAGCGGGGTCTCCTGGATCCTACAATGGGCAGTTCTTC. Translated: CASSHPAGSPGSYNGQFF.